This T cell receptor beta chain is from a study of shared clonotypes between healthy human individuals. When replicate PCRs were run on unsorted PBMC, they used approximately 300 ng DNA, tens of thousands of T cell genomes. With ten immunoSEQ deep assay plates, unsorted PBMC DNA underwent sequencing. Data came from immunoSEQ multiplex PCR; TCRdb stores just in-frame clones and leaves some out. The table records 450,000 to 500,000 clones, roughly 80% of them present only once. V lost 4 bases, J lost 4 bases, and 16 bases lay in between. Looked up from germline, CDR1 is SEHNR and CDR2 is FQNEAQ (reference sequence). CDR3 length: 15 amino acids.

The clonotype was recovered from a woman between 40 and 50 years old in good health. Some clones in this sample may be carry-over from other donors' samples. The chain is built from TRBV7-9 and TRBJ2-5; D perhaps matches TRBD1 (7 bases). The specimen was PBMCs. The CDR3: CASSSAQGGGETQYF. CDR3 bases: TGTGCCAGCAGCTCAGCCCAGGGGGGAGGAGAGACCCAGTACTTC.